What follows are 29 T cell receptor beta chains derived from one specimen sequenced in a study of follicular helper T cells after annual influenza vaccination. Noted time point: 2014-2015 season, 7 days after vaccination. Data came from immunoSEQ multiplex PCR; TCRdb stores just in-frame clones and leaves some out. This sample has several thousand clones, with over 80% found just once. Sequenced here: CXCR5+ CD38- circulating T follicular helper cells from blood, sampled 7 days after influenza vaccination. Subset indicated: circulating Tfh, non-naive CD4+CXCR5+PD-1+ (ICOS+CD38+ or ICOS-CD38-). All receptors come from an adult who received the influenza vaccine.

This clone was found a few times. The chain carries TRBV21-1 and TRBJ1-2. TRBV21-1 is reported as a pseudogene. The CDR3 runs 12 residues. The CDR3 is CASSRTGDGYTF. CDR3 coding DNA: TGTGCCAGCAGCAGGACCGGGGATGGCTACACCTTC.

The gene calls are TRBV25-1 and TRBJ1-2, with 7 bases matching TRBD1. The V gene's germline CDR1 is MGHDK and CDR2 SYGVNS. This CDR3 contains 15 residues. Unmatched junction bases numbered 11, after V lost 3 bases and J lost 7 bases. CDR3 sequence: CASSDMGRGSSGYTF. CDR3 bases: TGTGCCAGCAGTGACATGGGCAGGGGGTCGAGTGGCTACACCTTC.

The V and J genes are TRBV4-3 and TRBJ2-1, with a weak D call TRBD2 (5 bases). This CDR3 spans 16 amino acids. Per the germline V gene, CDR1 is LGHNA and CDR2 is YSLEER. Trimming shortened V by 4 bases and J by 8 bases, and 21 bases separated the two germline ends. As DNA, the CDR3 is TGCGCCAGCAGCCGAACGGGCGGGTTGAGCAATTATGAGCAGTTCTTC. Translation: CASSRTGGLSNYEQFF.

The chain is built from TRBV30 and TRBJ1-2; D remains unclear. This CDR3 is 14 amino acids long. Germline V lookup: CDR1 GTSNPN, CDR2 SVGIG (reference sequence). Trimming removed 4 bases from V and 0 bases from J, with 12 bases in between. The CDR3 spells CAWNWKAANYGYTF. In nucleotides, the CDR3 is TGTGCCTGGAATTGGAAAGCAGCTAACTATGGCTACACCTTC.

This clone was seen only once. This chain joins TRBV6-1 and TRBJ2-7; the D is unclear. V gave up 2 bases and J gave up 6 bases, with 17 bases separating them. Germline CDR1 is MNHNS and CDR2 is SASEGT. The CDR3 contains 15 residues. CDR3 DNA: TGTGCCAGCAGTGAAAGAAATCCCCCGCGACTCGAGCAGTACTTC. Translating gives CASSERNPPRLEQYF.

In this sample, this clone turned up a few times. The chain is built from TRBV11-2 and TRBJ1-5; D is perhaps TRBD1 (6 bases). Germline lookup yields CDR1 SGHAT and CDR2 FQNNGV. The CDR3 length is 15 residues. Trimming removed 5 bases from V and 7 bases from J, with 18 bases in between. The CDR3 region has the DNA TGTGCCAGCAGCCCCACTTCGGGGGGCGGGCAGCCCCAGCATTTT. This gives the protein CASSPTSGGGQPQHF.

This clone has a handful of counts. The chain couples TRBV5-1 to TRBJ2-7; maybe TRBD1 (7 bases). CDR3 length: 14 amino acids. With 3 bases removed from V and 3 bases from J, the gap between germline ends came to 13 bases. CDR1 is SGHRS, CDR2 YFSETQ, per germline. CDR3: CASSYYRGGYEQYF. CDR3 coding DNA: TGCGCCAGCAGCTACTACAGGGGAGGCTACGAGCAGTACTTC.

In this sample, this clone turned up once. This sequence joins TRBV2 and TRBJ2-5; D gene unclear. V was shortened by 7 bases and J by 5 bases, with 11 bases between the two germline ends. The length of the CDR3 is 12 residues. Germline V CDR1 and CDR2: SNHLY, FYNNEI. Here the CDR3 DNA reads TGTGCCAGCACTCCCGAGTCGGAGACCCAGTACTTC. Its protein is CASTPESETQYF.

This chain connects TRBV7-2 to TRBJ1-2; D ambiguous. The V and J ends lost 7 bases and 5 bases respectively, with 14 bases between them. CDR1 and CDR2 from the germline V gene are SGHTA and FQGNSA. The CDR3 has 13 amino acids. The CDR3 DNA is TGTGCCAGCACGGTGGACGGTGTTTATGGCTACACCTTC. It specifies CASTVDGVYGYTF.

The chain uses TRBV7-6 and TRBJ2-7, with 10 bases lining up with TRBD1. The CDR3 is made up of 16 amino acids. Losses at the gene ends were 5 bases for V and 5 bases for J; bases not matched to a gene: 12. CDR1 is SGHVS and CDR2 is FNYEAQ in the germline V gene. CDR3 protein: CASSIMPGQGKNEQYF. The CDR3 nucleotides read TGTGCCAGCAGCATTATGCCGGGACAGGGGAAGAACGAGCAGTACTTC.

The chain joins TRBV28 to TRBJ2-2; D ambiguous. Germline V lookup: CDR1 MDHEN, CDR2 SYDVKM. The CDR3 runs 15 residues. V was pared by 8 bases and J by 0 bases, with 13 bases between. This chain's CDR3 is CASRIGNSNTGELFF. DNA of the CDR3: TGTGCCAGCCGTATAGGGAATTCGAACACCGGGGAGCTGTTTTTT.

This clone was observed a single time. The chain uses TRBV5-5 and TRBJ2-7, with D perhaps TRBD1 or TRBD2 (5 bases each). The CDR3 has 15 residues. V lost 0 bases, J lost 3 bases, and 13 bases lay in between. The germline gives CDR1 SGHKS, CDR2 YYEKEE (reference sequence). CDR3 DNA: TGTGCCAGCAGCTTGGTTAGGGCAGGGAGCTACGAGCAGTACTTC. Translation: CASSLVRAGSYEQYF.

The V call is TRBV6-1, the J call TRBJ1-2; 7 bases fit TRBD1. Trimming removed 3 bases from V and 0 bases from J; junction bases left unmatched: 4. The CDR3 runs 15 residues. Germline loops: CDR1 MNHNS, CDR2 SASEGT. CDR3 nucleotide sequence: TGTGCCAGCAGTGAGACAGGGTGGTCTAACTATGGCTACACCTTC. It encodes CASSETGWSNYGYTF.

The chain links TRBV11-2 to TRBJ2-2; possibly TRBD1 for D (6 bases). Between the trimmed V and J ends, which lost 7 bases and 0 bases, there was a span of 12 bases. Germline loops: CDR1 SGHAT, CDR2 FQNNGV. This CDR3 region has 15 residues. The CDR3 nucleotides are TGTGCCAGCACCAGAGACAGGTCGAACACCGGGGAGCTGTTTTTT. Translated, it gives CASTRDRSNTGELFF.

The gene calls are TRBV2 and TRBJ2-5; either TRBD1 or TRBD2 may supply D (5 bases each). V was pared by 3 bases and J by 4 bases, with 9 bases between. Germline-derived CDR1 and CDR2 are SNHLY and FYNNEI. The CDR3 loop spans 13 amino acids. The CDR3 loop is CASSDTGGETQYF. In nucleotides, the CDR3 is TGTGCCAGCAGTGATACAGGAGGAGAGACCCAGTACTTC.

The table lists this clone with a count of one. This chain uses TRBV30 with TRBJ1-1; D ambiguous. CDR1 and CDR2 from the germline V gene are GTSNPN and SVGIG (reference sequence). The CDR3 has 13 amino acids. V shed 0 bases and J shed 4 bases, with 9 bases lying between them. CDR3 nucleotide sequence: TGTGCCTGGAGTGTAAAGTTTACCACTGAAGCTTTCTTT. Protein product: CAWSVKFTTEAFF.

This chain connects TRBV1 to TRBJ2-3; the table's D call of TRBD2 was not tested on the DNA. TRBV1 is termed a pseudogene. There are 17 residues in the CDR3. The CDR3 loop is CTSSRTSGGAITDTQYF. The CDR3 DNA follows: TGCACCAGCAGCCGGACTAGCGGGGGGGCCATCACAGATACGCAGTATTTT.

This clone has more than one count but fewer than ten. The chain couples TRBV5-4 to TRBJ2-7, with a tentative D call TRBD2 (6 bases). The germline V gene encodes CDR1 SGHNT and CDR2 YYREEE (reference sequence). This CDR3 has 13 residues. V was trimmed by 4 bases and J by 7 bases, leaving 15 bases between them. CDR3 loop: CASSTLGGVEQYF. The CDR3 nucleotides are TGTGCCAGCAGCACTCTGGGAGGAGTGGAGCAGTACTTC.

The rearrangement joins TRBV2 to TRBJ1-2; 7 bases are shared with TRBD1. V shed 4 bases, J shed 0 bases, and the junction held 17 bases outside the gene matches. Looked up from germline, CDR1 is SNHLY and CDR2 is FYNNEI. The CDR3 contains 19 residues. The CDR3 here is CASSVGQAVSFSANYGYTF. DNA of the CDR3: TGTGCCAGCAGTGTTGGACAGGCTGTATCATTTTCAGCTAACTATGGCTACACCTTC.

The rearrangement uses TRBV2 and TRBJ2-5; TRBD1 is a possible D gene (6 bases). V was pared by 5 bases and J by 5 bases, with 12 bases between. Germline V gene data show CDR1 as SNHLY and CDR2 as FYNNEI. The CDR3 is 13 residues long. CDR3 coding DNA: TGTGCCAGCAGTCTACAGGGACGCGAGACCCAGTACTTC. Its protein product is CASSLQGRETQYF.

The rearrangement links TRBV6-6 to TRBJ1-5; the match to TRBD1 covers 8 bases. The germline V gene has CDR1 MNHNY and CDR2 SVGAGI (reference sequence). The CDR3 is 15 amino acids. V was pared by 8 bases and J by 2 bases, with 8 bases of the junction left unmatched. The CDR3 sequence is CASRQGATGNQPQHF. The CDR3 DNA follows: TGTGCCAGCCGCCAGGGGGCCACAGGCAATCAGCCCCAGCATTTT.

This chain links TRBV27 with TRBJ1-6; weak D call: TRBD1 (6 bases). The CDR3 loop spans 16 amino acids. Germline values: CDR1 MNHEY, CDR2 SMNVEV (reference sequence). V was pared by 5 bases and J by 0 bases, with 11 bases between. CDR3 sequence reads: CASSGQRSSYNSPLHF. Written as DNA, the CDR3 is TGTGCCAGCAGTGGACAGAGGAGCTCCTATAATTCACCCCTCCACTTT.

This clone was observed a few times. The chain has TRBV19 and TRBJ1-1; D ambiguous. V was pared by 7 bases and J by 1 base, with 10 bases between. The CDR3 sequence is 13 residues long. From germline, CDR1 is LNHDA and CDR2 SQIVND (reference sequence). The CDR3 reads CASNERTNTEAFF. For the CDR3, the DNA is TGTGCCAGTAACGAGCGGACGAACACTGAAGCTTTCTTT.

Comments on this clone: Other DNA sequences from this sample encode an identical CDR3 as well. V gene TRBV2 combines with J gene TRBJ2-5; D not resolved. CDR3 length: 11 amino acids. CDR1 and CDR2 (germline): SNHLY, FYNNEI. Trimming pared 4 bases from V and 3 bases from J, leaving 3 bases between. CDR3 DNA: TGTGCCAGCAGTGTAGAAGAGACCCAGTACTTC. It translates to CASSVEETQYF.

Only a few counts were recorded for this clone. The gene calls are TRBV7-6 and TRBJ2-2; tentatively, D is TRBD1 (6 bases). This CDR3 contains 15 residues. V lost 1 base and J lost 5, with 11 bases in between. CDR1 is SGHVS, CDR2 FNYEAQ, per germline. The CDR3 DNA sequence: TGTGCCAGCAGCTTAGGGGCCAGGGGTACCGGGGAGCTGTTTTTT. Translation gives CASSLGARGTGELFF.

The CDR3 region is CASSLDGRGNTEAFF. The CDR3 coding sequence is TGCGCCAGCAGCTTGGACGGACGGGGGAACACTGAAGCTTTCTTT. The chain carries TRBV5-1 and TRBJ1-1; D gene uncertain. CDR1 and CDR2 (germline): SGHRS, YFSETQ. The CDR3 extends over 15 amino acids. V lost 0 bases to trimming and J lost 1 base, with 10 bases between them. The full variable domain, with the rest looked up from reference TRBV5-1 and TRBJ1-1, is KAGVTQTPRYLIKTRGQQVTLSCSPISGHRSVSWYQQTPGQGLQFLFEYFSETQRNKGNFPGRFSGRQFSNSRSEMNVSTLELGDSALYLCASSLDGRGNTEAFFGQGTRLTVV.

The chain recombines TRBV10-3 with TRBJ2-7, with TRBD1 matching over 8 bases. There are 12 residues in the CDR3. Unmatched junction bases numbered 0, after V lost 4 bases and J lost 4 bases. Germline CDR1 reads ENHRY; CDR2 reads SYGVKD. CDR3 in DNA: TGTGCCATCAGTGGGACAGGGTACGAGCAGTACTTC. Its translation is CAISGTGYEQYF.

CDR3 sequence: CASSMGLAAGGNEQFF. The CDR3 nucleotides are TGTGCCAGCTCGATGGGTCTAGCAGCGGGGGGTAATGAGCAGTTCTTC. The chain recombines TRBV18 with TRBJ2-1; 9 bases agree with TRBD2. V gave up 6 bases and J gave up 7 bases; unmatched junction bases: 13. Germline CDR1 KGHSH, CDR2 LQKENI. CDR3 size: 16 residues.

This clone was found once. The chain employs TRBV4-3 and TRBJ2-3; D call uncertain. This CDR3 is built from 14 residues. V was cut by 0 bases and J by 0 bases, with 4 bases left in between. Per germline, CDR1 LGHNA and CDR2 YSLEER. The CDR3 sequence is CASSQDLSTDTQYF. The CDR3 bases are TGCGCCAGCAGCCAAGACTTGAGCACAGATACGCAGTATTTT.